The 17 T cell receptor beta chains in this list originate from one sample, sequenced in a study of cytomegalovirus exposure and HLA in healthy donors. Use of 60 Vbeta and 13 Jbeta primers characterized the PCR. The assay was immunoSEQ multiplex PCR, and TCRdb's table has in-frame clones only and misses some. The sample shows some 77,000 clones, 70% to 80% of them seen only once. Sample: PBMCs. The receptors stem from a woman between 50 and 59 years old in good health and CMV-seropositive.

V usage is TRBV6-1 and J usage is TRBJ2-7, with 7 bases identical to TRBD1. The CDR3 has 15 residues. Germline trimming cut 3 bases from V and 0 bases from J; bases unmatched to any gene: 5. In germline, CDR1 is MNHNS, CDR2 SASEGT. CDR3 coding DNA: TGTGCCAGCAGTGAGGGCACAGGGGTCTCCTACGAGCAGTACTTC. As protein: CASSEGTGVSYEQYF.

The CDR3 sequence: CASSYGAGEVDTQYF. CDR3 coding DNA: TGTGCCAGCAGTTACGGAGCGGGAGAAGTAGATACGCAGTATTTT. V usage is TRBV6-6 and J usage is TRBJ2-3, with TRBD2 matching over 8 bases. Losses at the gene ends were 2 bases for V and 5 bases for J; bases not matched to a gene: 6. Germline lookup yields CDR1 MNHNY and CDR2 SVGAGI (reference sequence). This CDR3 has 15 residues.

The chain has TRBV6-1 and TRBJ2-7, with D maybe TRBD1 (6 bases). The length of the CDR3 is 13 residues. The V gene's germline CDR1 is MNHNS and CDR2 SASEGT. The V end lost 3 bases, the J end lost 0 bases, and 6 bases lay between the germline ends. The CDR3 reads CASSEGASYEQYV. The CDR3 DNA reads as TGTGCCAGCAGTGAGGGGGCCTCCTACGAGCAGTACGTC.

The chain joins TRBV5-5 to TRBJ1-1, with no clear D. The CDR3 has 12 residues. From germline, CDR1 is SGHKS and CDR2 YYEKEE (reference sequence). V was clipped by 4 bases and J by 6 bases, with 10 bases between them. The CDR3 DNA reads as TGTGCCAGCAGCCGCAGTAGCGCTGAAGCTTTCTTT. Its translation: CASSRSSAEAFF.

The CDR3 coding sequence is TGTGCCAGCAGTAGGACTAGCGGGGCCGGGGGGGAGACCCAGTACTTC. Protein sequence: CASSRTSGAGGETQYF. V usage is TRBV6-6 and J usage is TRBJ2-5; TRBD2 matches 12 bases. CDR1 and CDR2 from the germline V gene are MNHNY and SVGAGI (reference sequence). V shed 5 bases and J 5 bases; nucleotides not matched to a gene: 9. The CDR3 totals 16 residues.

The chain links TRBV10-3 to TRBJ2-3; TRBD2 aligns across 15 bases. V lost 5 bases, J lost 0 bases, and 3 bases stayed unmatched. Germline V gene data show CDR1 as ENHRY and CDR2 as SYGVKD. The CDR3 has 17 amino acids. CDR3 coding DNA: TGTGCCATCAGTTTGGGACTAGCGGGGGGAAGCACAGATACGCAGTATTTT. Its protein product is CAISLGLAGGSTDTQYF.

V usage is TRBV5-5 and J usage is TRBJ2-3; possible D gene TRBD2, 6 bases. CDR3 length: 12 amino acids. The germline V gene has CDR1 SGHKS and CDR2 YYEKEE (reference sequence). V was trimmed by 7 bases and J by 2 bases, leaving 8 bases between them. Here the CDR3 DNA reads TGTGCCAGCGGAGGGAACACAGATACGCAGTATTTT. It encodes CASGGNTDTQYF.

The table lists this clone with a few counts. The chain links TRBV30 to TRBJ2-5; TRBD2 agrees at 11 bases. The length of the CDR3 is 15 residues. The V and J ends lost 3 bases and 8 bases, in that order; junction bases with no gene match: 11. Germline loops: CDR1 GTSNPN, CDR2 SVGIG (reference sequence). This chain's CDR3 is CAWRGLAGGARTQYF. CDR3 coding DNA: TGTGCCTGGAGAGGGCTAGCGGGGGGTGCGCGCACCCAGTACTTC. Full variable domain (rest looked up from reference TRBV30 and TRBJ2-5): SQTIHQWPATLVQPVGSPLSLECTVEGTSNPNLYWYRQAAGRGLQLLFYSVGIGQISSEVPQNLSASRPQDRQFILSSKKLLLSDSGFYLCAWRGLAGGARTQYFGPGTRLLVL.

The chain has TRBV5-4 and TRBJ1-1; a possible D gene is TRBD1 (5 bases). Germline values: CDR1 SGHNT, CDR2 YYREEE (reference sequence). V was pared by 0 bases and J by 10 bases, with 16 bases between. CDR3 length equals 14 residues. For the CDR3, the DNA is TGTGCCAGCAGCTTGGCGGTAAGCGGGGCTAGAGCTTTCTTT. Translated, it gives CASSLAVSGARAFF. The complete variable domain, with remaining parts taken from reference TRBV5-4 and TRBJ1-1, reads ETGVTQSPTHLIKTRGQQVTLRCSSQSGHNTVSWYQQALGQGPQFIFQYYREEENGRGNFPPRFSGLQFPNYSSELNVNALELDDSALYLCASSLAVSGARAFFGQGTRLTVV.

The chain employs TRBV5-1 and TRBJ2-7, with 10 bases identical to TRBD1. This CDR3 has 15 residues. Germline loops: CDR1 SGHRS, CDR2 YFSETQ. The ends lost 2 bases at V and 0 bases at J; junction bases unmatched: 2. In DNA form, the CDR3 reads TGCGCCAGCAGCTTATGGACAGGGGGCTCCTACGAGCAGTACTTC. Protein product: CASSLWTGGSYEQYF.

The chain uses TRBV2 and TRBJ2-7; TRBD2 might be the D (5 bases). The length of the CDR3 is 15 residues. Trimming removed 0 bases from V and 6 bases from J, with 15 bases in between. The germline V gene has CDR1 SNHLY and CDR2 FYNNEI. DNA for the CDR3: TGTGCCAGCAGTGAAGCGCTTCGGCTAGCTGGCGAGCAGTACTTC. Encoded protein: CASSEALRLAGEQYF.

The CDR3 nucleotides read TGTGCCAGCAGTTACGGGGGGAGTGCTGGAAACACCATATATTTT. Translating it yields CASSYGGSAGNTIYF. This sequence joins TRBV6-5 and TRBJ1-3, with a weak D call TRBD1 (5 bases). This CDR3 is 15 amino acids long. The germline V and J ends were trimmed by 2 bases and 2 bases, with 10 bases remaining between them. Germline values: CDR1 MNHEY, CDR2 SVGAGI.

The J gene is TRBJ2-5, the V gene TRBV2; perhaps TRBD2 as D (5 bases). CDR1 is SNHLY, CDR2 FYNNEI, per germline. This CDR3 region has 15 residues. V shed 4 bases and J shed 2 bases, with 14 bases lying between them. The CDR3, as DNA: TGTGCCAGCAGTGGGCGGACGAGCGGACAAGAGACCCAGTACTTC. This codes for CASSGRTSGQETQYF.

This rearrangement joins TRBV5-3 to TRBJ2-6; D ambiguous. TRBV5-3 is given ORF status, its function remaining uncertain. Trimming stripped 4 bases from V and 2 bases from J, with 19 bases between. This CDR3 is built from 18 residues. The CDR3 region has the DNA TGTGCCAGAAGCCCCCACAGAACACTCCAACCTGGGGCCAACGTCCTGACTTTC. Translation: CARSPHRTLQPGANVLTF.

The chain employs TRBV4-2 and TRBJ2-2; 8 bases match TRBD2. CDR3 length: 18 residues. Germline V gives CDR1 LGHNA, CDR2 YNFKEQ. V shed 3 bases and J 1 base; nucleotides not matched to a gene: 10. CDR3 amino acids: CASSHGEQRGKNTGELFF. The CDR3 DNA is TGTGCCAGCAGCCATGGGGAGCAGCGGGGGAAGAACACCGGGGAGCTGTTTTTT.

The rearrangement joins TRBV11-2 to TRBJ1-1; 8 bases agree with TRBD1. CDR1 SGHAT and CDR2 FQNNGV come from the germline V gene. The CDR3 extends over 14 amino acids. The V gene end was trimmed by 5 bases and the J gene end by 3 bases; junction bases not matched to a gene: 5. CDR3 region: CASSPGGSYTEAFF. The CDR3, as DNA: TGTGCCAGCAGCCCAGGGGGCTCGTACACTGAAGCTTTCTTT.

The chain has TRBV7-8 and TRBJ1-3, with a tentative D call TRBD1 (5 bases). With 4 bases removed from V and 0 bases from J, the gap between germline ends came to 13 bases. From germline, CDR1 is SGHVS and CDR2 FQNEAQ. The CDR3 totals 16 residues. CDR3 nucleotides: TGTGCCAGCAGCTCACAAGGGGCCCCCTCTGGAAACACCATATATTTT. Amino acid sequence: CASSSQGAPSGNTIYF.